Each of the 12 T cell receptor beta chains below was sequenced from the same sample in a study of monozygotic twins with inflammatory bowel disease. TCRdb processed the 5' RACE reads again and assigns one entry to each CDR3 protein, with no DNA. The sample includes some 170,000 distinct CDR3 sequences. Sequencing was done on a sample of blood. Receptors originate from a human donor with ulcerative colitis or Crohn's disease, or a healthy co-twin of an affected twin (not recorded which).

The CDR3 loop is CASSYSGQGNNEQFF. The V and J genes are TRBV6-2 or TRBV6-3 and TRBJ2-1; with no DNA, the TCRdb D assignment of TRBD1 cannot be verified. Germline values: CDR1 MNHEY, CDR2 SVGEGT. The CDR3 runs to 15 residues.

The rearrangement links TRBV4-3 to TRBJ1-1; TCRdb proposes TRBD1, but this gene call is untestable without DNA. CDR1 and CDR2 from the germline V gene are LGHNA and YSLEER. This CDR3 comprises 16 residues. CDR3 protein: CASSQASGQEPVEAFF.

The V gene is TRBV7-6, the J gene TRBJ2-5; TCRdb returns TRBD2, unconfirmable since there is no DNA. This CDR3 has 13 residues. In germline, CDR1 is SGHVS, CDR2 FNYEAQ. The CDR3 sequence: CASSLVEAETQYF.

The rearrangement links TRBV5-1 to TRBJ1-1. Germline lookup yields CDR1 SGHRS and CDR2 YFSETQ. CDR3 length: 14 residues. CDR3 protein: CASSLGPRYTEAFF.

The chain combines TRBV12-3 or TRBV12-4 with TRBJ1-5; there is no DNA to check the TCRdb D call of TRBD1. The CDR3 contains 15 residues. CDR3 region: CASSPTEVGNQPQHF.

The chain employs TRBV20-1 and TRBJ2-5; TCRdb gives TRBD2 as the D gene, but with no DNA this cannot be confirmed. CDR1 is DFQATT, CDR2 SNEGSKA, per germline (reference sequence). This CDR3 has 11 residues. CDR3 loop: CSGALGRTQYF.

J is TRBJ1-6 and V is TRBV12-3 or TRBV12-4; with no DNA, the TCRdb D assignment of TRBD1 cannot be verified. This CDR3 is 18 amino acids long. The chain's CDR3 is CASTSRLGAPSYNSPLHF.

This chain uses TRBV7-2 with TRBJ2-7; checking the TCRdb D call of TRBD1 is not possible without DNA. Germline-derived CDR1 and CDR2 are SGHTA and FQGNSA. The CDR3 sequence is 15 residues long. The CDR3 here is CASSLGRGGGYEQYF.

This chain uses TRBV4-1 with TRBJ2-2; the D call from TCRdb, TRBD1, cannot be confirmed without DNA. CDR1 and CDR2 from the germline V gene are MGHRA and YSYEKL. The CDR3 has 17 amino acids. The CDR3 reads CASSQEAGAEDTGELFF.

J is TRBJ2-7 and V is TRBV5-1. The CDR3 loop spans 15 amino acids. Germline-derived CDR1 and CDR2 are SGHRS and YFSETQ. This CDR3 reads CASSLVSGVDYEQYF.

The chain couples TRBV6-1 to TRBJ1-2. Germline V CDR1 and CDR2: MNHNS, SASEGT. The CDR3 spans 14 residues. The CDR3 region is CASRASGANYGYTF.

The J gene is TRBJ2-3, the V gene TRBV7-6; TCRdb's D gene call, TRBD1, goes unchecked for lack of DNA. The CDR3 consists of 13 residues. Germline CDR1 SGHVS, CDR2 FNYEAQ. CDR3 loop: CASSLQGPDTQYF.